This TCR beta chain was sequenced in a study of T cells expressing NK-cell markers. The CDR3 extends over 16 amino acids. The germline CDR1 and CDR2 sequences are SNHLY and FYNNEI. Reanalyzing the 5' RACE reads, TCRdb keeps one entry per CDR3 protein, without DNA. Here the sample table reports roughly 150,000 distinct CDR3 sequences. The origin of this receptor is a man aged 18-75 years in good health. The chain has TRBV2 and TRBJ1-1; TCRdb returns TRBD1, unconfirmable since there is no DNA. Input material: blood T cells: a sorted CD56 or NKG2C T cell subset, CD4+ or CD8+ T cells, or bulk PBMC T cells (not recorded which). CDR3 region: CASSERRQGAHTEAFF.